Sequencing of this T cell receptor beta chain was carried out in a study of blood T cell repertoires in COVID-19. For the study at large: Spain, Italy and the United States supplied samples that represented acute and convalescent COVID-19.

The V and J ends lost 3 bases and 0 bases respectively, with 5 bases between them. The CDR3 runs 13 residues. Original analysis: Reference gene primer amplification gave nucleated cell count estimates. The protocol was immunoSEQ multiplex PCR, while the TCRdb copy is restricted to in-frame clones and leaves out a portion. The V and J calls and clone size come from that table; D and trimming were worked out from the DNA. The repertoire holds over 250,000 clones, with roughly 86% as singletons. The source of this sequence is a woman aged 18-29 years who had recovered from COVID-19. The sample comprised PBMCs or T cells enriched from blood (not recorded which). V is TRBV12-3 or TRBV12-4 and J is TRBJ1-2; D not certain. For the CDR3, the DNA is TGTGCCAGCAGTTTTGGCTCTAACTATGGCTACACCTTC. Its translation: CASSFGSNYGYTF.